The source of this TCR beta chain is a study of Ad26.COV2.S vaccination and SARS-CoV-2 variants. Study findings and constraints: Vaccinated and placebo-treated recipients had similar non-spike TCR breadth.

The CDR3 runs to 14 residues. Germline CDR1 reads MNHEY; CDR2 reads SMNVEV (reference sequence). V gave up 7 bases and J gave up 2 bases, with 15 bases separating them. With regard to this clone: Its specificity is unknown.

Assay used: immunoSEQ multiplex PCR; TCRdb lists only in-frame clones, some missing. The data show fewer than 150,000 clones, just over 85% seen once. The rearrangement links TRBV27 to TRBJ2-7; D may be TRBD1 (5 bases). Sequencing used peripheral blood, obtained after recovery from COVID-19. This receptor was obtained from a human donor who had recovered from COVID-19. CDR3 residues: CASTTRLGAYEQYF. The CDR3 DNA reads as TGTGCCAGCACCACACGCTTAGGGGCCTACGAGCAGTACTTC.